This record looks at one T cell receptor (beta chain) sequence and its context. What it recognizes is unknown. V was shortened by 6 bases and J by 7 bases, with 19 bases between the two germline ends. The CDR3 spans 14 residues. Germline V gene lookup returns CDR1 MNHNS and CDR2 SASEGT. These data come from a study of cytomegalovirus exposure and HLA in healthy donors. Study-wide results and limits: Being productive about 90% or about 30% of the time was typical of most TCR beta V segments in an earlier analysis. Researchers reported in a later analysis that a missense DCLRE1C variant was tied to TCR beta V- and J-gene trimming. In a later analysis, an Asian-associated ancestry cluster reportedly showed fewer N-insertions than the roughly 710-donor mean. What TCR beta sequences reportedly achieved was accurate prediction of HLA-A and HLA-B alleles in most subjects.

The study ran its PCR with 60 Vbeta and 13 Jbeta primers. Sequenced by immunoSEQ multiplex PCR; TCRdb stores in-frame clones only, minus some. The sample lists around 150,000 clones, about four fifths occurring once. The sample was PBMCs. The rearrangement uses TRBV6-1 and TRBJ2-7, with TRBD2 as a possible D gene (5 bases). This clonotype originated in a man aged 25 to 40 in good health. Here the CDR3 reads CASSSRVPAGEQYF. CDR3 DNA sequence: TGTGCCAGCAGCTCCCGCGTTCCGGCGGGTGAGCAGTACTTC.